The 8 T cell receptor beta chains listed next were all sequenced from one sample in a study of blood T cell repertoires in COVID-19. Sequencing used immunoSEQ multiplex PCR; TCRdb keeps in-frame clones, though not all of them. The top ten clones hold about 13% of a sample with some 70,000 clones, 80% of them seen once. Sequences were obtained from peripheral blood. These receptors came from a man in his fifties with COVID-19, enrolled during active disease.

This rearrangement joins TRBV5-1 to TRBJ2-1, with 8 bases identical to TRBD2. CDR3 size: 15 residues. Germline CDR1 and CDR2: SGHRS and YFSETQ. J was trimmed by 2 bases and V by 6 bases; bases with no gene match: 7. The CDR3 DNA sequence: TGCGCCAGCAACTTAGCGGGAATAACCTACAATGAGCAGTTCTTC. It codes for CASNLAGITYNEQFF.

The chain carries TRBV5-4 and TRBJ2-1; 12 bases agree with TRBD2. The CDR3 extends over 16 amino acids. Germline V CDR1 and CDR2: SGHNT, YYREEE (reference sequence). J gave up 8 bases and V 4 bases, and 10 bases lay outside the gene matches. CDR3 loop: CASSQRLAGVYDEQFF. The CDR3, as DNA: TGTGCCAGCAGCCAGAGACTAGCGGGAGTTTATGATGAGCAGTTCTTC.

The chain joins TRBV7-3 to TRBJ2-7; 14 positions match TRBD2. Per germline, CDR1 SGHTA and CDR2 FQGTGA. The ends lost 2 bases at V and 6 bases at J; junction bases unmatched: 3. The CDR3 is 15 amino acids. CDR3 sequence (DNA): TGTGCCAGCAGCTTACTGACTAGCGGGAGGGCCGAGCAGTACTTC. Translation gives CASSLLTSGRAEQYF.

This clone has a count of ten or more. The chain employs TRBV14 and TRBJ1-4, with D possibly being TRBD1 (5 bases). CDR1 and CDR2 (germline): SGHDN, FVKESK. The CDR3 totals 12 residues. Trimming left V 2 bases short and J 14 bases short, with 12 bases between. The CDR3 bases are TGTGCCAGCAGCCAAACCAGCGGGGGGCTGTTTTTT. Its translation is CASSQTSGGLFF.

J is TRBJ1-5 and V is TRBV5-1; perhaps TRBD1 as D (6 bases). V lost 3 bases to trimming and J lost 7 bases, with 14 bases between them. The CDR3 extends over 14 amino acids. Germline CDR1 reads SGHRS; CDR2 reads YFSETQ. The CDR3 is CASSSDSAGQPQHF. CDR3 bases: TGCGCCAGCAGCTCGGACAGTGCAGGACAGCCCCAGCATTTT.

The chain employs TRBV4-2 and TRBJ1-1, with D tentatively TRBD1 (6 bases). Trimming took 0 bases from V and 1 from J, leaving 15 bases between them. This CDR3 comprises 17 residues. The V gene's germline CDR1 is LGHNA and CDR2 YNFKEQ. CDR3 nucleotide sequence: TGTGCCAGCAGCCAAGATATCCTGACAGGAGAGAACACTGAAGCTTTCTTT. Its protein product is CASSQDILTGENTEAFF.

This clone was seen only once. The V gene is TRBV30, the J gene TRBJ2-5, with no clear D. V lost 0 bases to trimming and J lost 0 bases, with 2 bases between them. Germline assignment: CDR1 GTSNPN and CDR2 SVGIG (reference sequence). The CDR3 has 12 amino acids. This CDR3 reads CAWSVDQETQYF. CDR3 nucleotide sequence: TGTGCCTGGAGTGTCGACCAAGAGACCCAGTACTTC.

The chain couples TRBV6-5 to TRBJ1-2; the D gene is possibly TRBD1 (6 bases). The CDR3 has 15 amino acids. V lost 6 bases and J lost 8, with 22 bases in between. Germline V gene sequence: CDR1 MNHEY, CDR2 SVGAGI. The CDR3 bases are TGTGCCAGCAGGCCTCGGGACGGAACTACAGGGGGCTACACCTTC. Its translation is CASRPRDGTTGGYTF.